This passage covers 8 T cell receptor beta chains from one sample sequenced in a study of shared T cell receptors in the human thymus. Measured with immunoSEQ multiplex PCR; TCRdb has only the in-frame clones, and not every one. Of roughly 560,000 clones in the sample, 75% to 80% were seen once. These data were also filed under a second study, of human thymus T cells.

Source material: thymocytes. These receptors were obtained from a boy in the first two years of life with a congenital heart defect.

The chain carries TRBV29-1 and TRBJ2-2, with 9 bases lining up with TRBD1. CDR1 is SQVTM, CDR2 ANQGSEA, per germline. With 6 bases clipped from V and 4 bases from J, the junction kept 3 bases outside the gene matches. The CDR3 loop spans 13 amino acids. As DNA, the CDR3 is TGCAGCGTGGGGGGACAGGGCACCGGGGAGCTGTTTTTT. Translating gives CSVGGQGTGELFF.

This clone was seen just once. The chain uses TRBV10-1 and TRBJ2-3; 9 bases fit TRBD2. Germline V gives CDR1 WNHNN, CDR2 SYGVQD (reference sequence). There are 16 residues in the CDR3. The V gene end was trimmed by 6 bases and the J gene end by 2 bases; junction bases not matched to a gene: 9. The CDR3 DNA follows: TGCGCCAGCAGCCGCGGGAGGGCACGACCCACAGATACGCAGTATTTT. Protein product: CASSRGRARPTDTQYF.

In its sample, this clone was seen once. The chain recombines TRBV6-5 with TRBJ2-2, with D unresolved. Germline V gene lookup returns CDR1 MNHEY and CDR2 SVGAGI. V lost 2 bases and J lost 2, with 6 bases in between. This CDR3 spans 14 amino acids. As DNA, the CDR3 is TGTGCCAGCAGTTACCCTTTTAACACCGGGGAGCTGTTTTTT. Encoded protein: CASSYPFNTGELFF.

The chain combines TRBV7-9 with TRBJ1-3; no definite D call. CDR1 and CDR2 from the germline V gene are SEHNR and FQNEAQ (reference sequence). V gave up 1 base and J gave up 0 bases, with 16 bases separating them. This CDR3 is 18 amino acids long. CDR3 sequence (DNA): TGTGCCAGCAGCTTAGTTGAGAACTACCACCCCTCTGGAAACACCATATATTTT. Its translation: CASSLVENYHPSGNTIYF.

The V gene is TRBV27, the J gene TRBJ1-2; 7 bases are a match to TRBD1. The CDR3 runs 11 residues. Germline trimming cut 6 bases from V and 7 bases from J; bases unmatched to any gene: 2. Germline V gene sequence: CDR1 MNHEY, CDR2 SMNVEV (reference sequence). The CDR3 DNA sequence: TGTGCCAGCAGATACAGGGGTGGCTACACCTTC. It specifies CASRYRGGYTF.

The V gene is TRBV10-1, the J gene TRBJ1-5; D possibly corresponds to TRBD1 (5 bases). This CDR3 comprises 12 residues. The germline V gene encodes CDR1 WNHNN and CDR2 SYGVQD (reference sequence). The V and J ends lost 8 bases and 4 bases respectively, with 9 bases between them. The CDR3 loop reads CASGQGNQPQHF. The CDR3 DNA reads as TGCGCCAGCGGGCAGGGAAATCAGCCCCAGCATTTT.

V and J are TRBV12-5 and TRBJ2-1; the match to TRBD2 covers 15 bases. V lost 2 bases, J lost 0 bases, and 14 bases stayed unmatched. The CDR3 extends over 22 amino acids. Germline V gene data show CDR1 as LGHNT and CDR2 as FRNRAP. CDR3 nucleotide sequence: TGTGCTAGTGGTTTGCCCCCATCGGGACTAGCGGGGGGATCAACCTCCTACAATGAGCAGTTCTTC. Translation: CASGLPPSGLAGGSTSYNEQFF.

J is TRBJ2-5 and V is TRBV14; 8 bases match TRBD1. After removal of 6 bases from V and 4 bases from J, the junction contained 4 bases not matched to a gene. The germline V gene has CDR1 SGHDN and CDR2 FVKESK. The CDR3 length is 13 residues. The CDR3 region is CASSYDRGETQYF. The CDR3 bases are TGTGCCAGCAGTTATGACAGGGGAGAGACCCAGTACTTC.